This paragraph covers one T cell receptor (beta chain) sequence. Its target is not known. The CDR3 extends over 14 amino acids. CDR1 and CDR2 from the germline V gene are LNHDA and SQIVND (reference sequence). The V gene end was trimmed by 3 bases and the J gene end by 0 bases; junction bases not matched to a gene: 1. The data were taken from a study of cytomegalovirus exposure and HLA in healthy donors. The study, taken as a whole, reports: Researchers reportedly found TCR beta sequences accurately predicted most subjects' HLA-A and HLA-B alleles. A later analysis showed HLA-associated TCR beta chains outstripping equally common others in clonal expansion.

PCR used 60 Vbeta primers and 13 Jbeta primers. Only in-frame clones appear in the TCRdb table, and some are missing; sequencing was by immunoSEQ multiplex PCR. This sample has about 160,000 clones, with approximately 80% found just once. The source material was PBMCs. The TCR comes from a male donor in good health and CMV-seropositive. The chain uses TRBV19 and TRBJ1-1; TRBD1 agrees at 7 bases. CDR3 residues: CASSITGVNTEAFF. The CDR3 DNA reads TGTGCCAGTAGTATTACAGGGGTGAACACTGAAGCTTTCTTT.